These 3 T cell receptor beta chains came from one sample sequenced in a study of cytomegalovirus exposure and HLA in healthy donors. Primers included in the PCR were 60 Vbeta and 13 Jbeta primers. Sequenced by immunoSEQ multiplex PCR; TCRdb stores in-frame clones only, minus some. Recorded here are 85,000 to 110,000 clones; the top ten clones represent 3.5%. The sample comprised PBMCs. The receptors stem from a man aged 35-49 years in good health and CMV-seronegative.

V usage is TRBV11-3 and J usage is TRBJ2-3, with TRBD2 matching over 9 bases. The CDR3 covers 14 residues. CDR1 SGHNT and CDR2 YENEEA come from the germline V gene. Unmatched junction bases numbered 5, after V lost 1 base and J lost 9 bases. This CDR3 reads CASSLVAGVGTQYF. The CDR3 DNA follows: TGTGCCAGCAGCTTAGTAGCGGGAGTGGGGACGCAGTATTTT.

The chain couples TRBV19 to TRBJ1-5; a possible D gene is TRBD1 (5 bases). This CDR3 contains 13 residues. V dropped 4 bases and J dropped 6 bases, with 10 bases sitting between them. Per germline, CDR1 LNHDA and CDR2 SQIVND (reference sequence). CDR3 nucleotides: TGTGCCAGTAGTAACGGGGGGAGTCAGCCCCAGCATTTT. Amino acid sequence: CASSNGGSQPQHF.

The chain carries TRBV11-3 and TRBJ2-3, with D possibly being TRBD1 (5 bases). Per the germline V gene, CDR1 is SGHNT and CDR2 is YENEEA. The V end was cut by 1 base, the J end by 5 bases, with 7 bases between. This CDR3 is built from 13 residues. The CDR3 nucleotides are TGTGCCAGCAGCTTAGTTGACAGAGATACGCAGTATTTT. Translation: CASSLVDRDTQYF. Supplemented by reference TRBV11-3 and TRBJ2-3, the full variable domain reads EAGVVQSPRYKIIEKKQPVAFWCNPISGHNTLYWYLQNLGQGPELLIRYENEEAVDDSQLPKDRFSAERLKGVDSTLKIQPAELGDSAVYLCASSLVDRDTQYFGPGTRLTVL.